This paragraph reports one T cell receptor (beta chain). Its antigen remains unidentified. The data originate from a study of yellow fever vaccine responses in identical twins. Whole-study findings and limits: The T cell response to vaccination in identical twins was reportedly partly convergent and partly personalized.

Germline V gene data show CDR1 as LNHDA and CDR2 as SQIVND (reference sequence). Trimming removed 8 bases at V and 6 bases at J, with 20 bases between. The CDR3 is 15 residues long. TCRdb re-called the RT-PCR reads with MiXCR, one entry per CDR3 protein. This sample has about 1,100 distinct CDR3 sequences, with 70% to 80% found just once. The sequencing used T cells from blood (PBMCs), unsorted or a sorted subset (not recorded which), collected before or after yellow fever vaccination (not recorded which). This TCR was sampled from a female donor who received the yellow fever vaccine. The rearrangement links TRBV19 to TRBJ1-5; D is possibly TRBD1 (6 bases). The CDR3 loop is CASSQGSRGTQPQHF. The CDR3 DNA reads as TGTGCCAGTTCTCAGGGGTCGAGGGGCACTCAGCCCCAGCATTTT.